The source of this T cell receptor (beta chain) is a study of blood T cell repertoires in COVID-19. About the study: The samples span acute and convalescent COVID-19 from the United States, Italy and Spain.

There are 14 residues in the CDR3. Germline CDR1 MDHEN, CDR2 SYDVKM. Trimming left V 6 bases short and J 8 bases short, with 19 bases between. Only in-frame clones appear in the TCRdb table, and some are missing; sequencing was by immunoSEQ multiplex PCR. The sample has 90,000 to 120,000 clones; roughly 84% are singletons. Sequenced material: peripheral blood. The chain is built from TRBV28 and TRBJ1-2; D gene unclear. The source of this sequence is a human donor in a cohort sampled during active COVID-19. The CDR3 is CASRPGPGNEGYTF. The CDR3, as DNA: TGTGCCAGCAGACCGGGCCCGGGAAACGAGGGCTACACCTTC.